Listed below are T cell receptor beta chains from one sample, sequenced in a study of OX40 agonist ivuxolimab in advanced cancers. Measured with immunoSEQ multiplex PCR; TCRdb has only the in-frame clones, and not every one. The sample carries about 40,000 clones, 92% recorded once. The source material was CD4+ or CD8+ T cells sorted from blood, sampled in a trial of the OX40 agonist ivuxolimab. All receptors derive from an adult with an advanced solid tumor such as melanoma, head and neck, liver or kidney cancer. Each CDR3 is given with its conserved first and last residue. The D gene is left open where the match is weak. The listing skips clone size in some rows; elsewhere it reads once, few, many or a size class.

v_call: TRBV28; clone_size: .; j_call: TRBJ1-2; cdr3_length: 15; d_call: TRBD1; cdr3_aa: CASSTPGTGNYGYTF; cdr3_nt: TGTGCCAGCAGTACTCCCGGGACAGGGAACTATGGCTACACCTTC
v_call: TRBV5-1; clone_size: .; j_call: TRBJ2-2; cdr3_length: 15; d_call: TRBD1; cdr3_aa: CASSLGDRGAGELFF; cdr3_nt: TGCGCCAGCAGCTTGGGTGACAGGGGGGCCGGGGAGCTGTTTTTT
v_call: TRBV19; clone_size: .; j_call: TRBJ2-6; cdr3_length: 15; d_call: .; cdr3_aa: CASKMASSGANVLTF; cdr3_nt: TGTGCCAGTAAAATGGCGAGCTCTGGGGCCAACGTCCTGACTTTC
v_call: TRBV7-9; clone_size: .; j_call: TRBJ1-1; cdr3_length: 12; d_call: .; cdr3_aa: CASSLGGPEAFF; cdr3_nt: TGTGCCAGCAGCTTAGGAGGTCCTGAAGCTTTCTTT
v_call: TRBV28; clone_size: .; j_call: TRBJ2-7; cdr3_length: 13; d_call: .; cdr3_aa: CASFASAYYEQYF; cdr3_nt: TGTGCCAGCTTTGCTAGCGCCTACTACGAGCAGTACTTC
v_call: TRBV2; clone_size: .; j_call: TRBJ2-7; cdr3_length: 11; d_call: .; cdr3_aa: CASRVTYEQYF; cdr3_nt: TGTGCCAGCAGGGTAACCTACGAGCAGTACTTC
v_call: TRBV6-1; clone_size: .; j_call: TRBJ1-2; cdr3_length: 14; d_call: .; cdr3_aa: CASSVFGPRDGYTF; cdr3_nt: TGTGCCAGCAGTGTCTTCGGACCTAGGGATGGCTACACCTTC
v_call: TRBV2; clone_size: .; j_call: TRBJ1-4; cdr3_length: 14; d_call: .; cdr3_aa: CASSIRITNEKLFF; cdr3_nt: TGTGCCAGCAGCATCAGGATTACTAATGAAAAACTGTTTTTT
v_call: TRBV2; clone_size: .; j_call: TRBJ2-2; cdr3_length: 14; d_call: .; cdr3_aa: CASSDRGLTGELFF; cdr3_nt: TGTGCCAGCAGTGACAGGGGTCTCACCGGGGAGCTGTTTTTT
v_call: TRBV6-1; clone_size: .; j_call: TRBJ2-5; cdr3_length: 15; d_call: .; cdr3_aa: CASSEGYRYQETQYF; cdr3_nt: TGTGCCAGCAGTGAAGGATACAGGTACCAAGAGACCCAGTACTTC
v_call: TRBV4-1; clone_size: .; j_call: TRBJ2-2; cdr3_length: 16; d_call: .; cdr3_aa: CASSQVLSGHTGELFF; cdr3_nt: TGCGCCAGCAGCCAAGTTCTAAGCGGGCACACCGGGGAGCTGTTTTTT
v_call: TRBV29-1; clone_size: .; j_call: TRBJ2-2; cdr3_length: 15; d_call: TRBD2; cdr3_aa: CSVGLAGGGTGELFF; cdr3_nt: TGCAGCGTGGGACTAGCGGGAGGGGGCACCGGGGAGCTGTTTTTT
v_call: TRBV6-1; clone_size: .; j_call: TRBJ2-7; cdr3_length: 13; d_call: .; cdr3_aa: CASSFSSAYEQYF; cdr3_nt: TGTGCCAGCAGTTTCTCCTCGGCATACGAGCAGTACTTC
v_call: TRBV2; clone_size: .; j_call: TRBJ1-1; cdr3_length: 15; d_call: .; cdr3_aa: CASQTGPLMNTEAFF; cdr3_nt: TGTGCCAGCCAAACAGGGCCGTTAATGAACACTGAAGCTTTCTTT
v_call: TRBV19; clone_size: once; j_call: TRBJ2-7; cdr3_length: 15; d_call: TRBD2; cdr3_aa: CASSIGAGGPYEQYF; cdr3_nt: TGTGCCAGTAGTATAGGAGCGGGAGGGCCGTACGAGCAGTACTTC
v_call: TRBV28; clone_size: .; j_call: TRBJ1-6; cdr3_length: 12; d_call: .; cdr3_aa: CASSPLNSPLHF; cdr3_nt: TGTGCCAGCAGCCCACTCAATTCACCCCTCCACTTT
v_call: TRBV28; clone_size: .; j_call: TRBJ2-1; cdr3_length: 16; d_call: TRBD2; cdr3_aa: CASSPRLAGAYNEQFF; cdr3_nt: TGTGCCAGCAGTCCCCGACTAGCGGGAGCCTACAATGAGCAGTTCTTC
v_call: TRBV27; clone_size: .; j_call: TRBJ2-2; cdr3_length: 14; d_call: TRBD1; cdr3_aa: CASSPGQGAGELFF; cdr3_nt: TGTGCCAGCAGTCCGGGACAGGGCGCCGGGGAGCTGTTTTTT
v_call: TRBV9; clone_size: .; j_call: TRBJ2-1; cdr3_length: 15; d_call: TRBD2; cdr3_aa: CASSVGSGGSGEQFF; cdr3_nt: TGTGCCAGCAGCGTAGGGAGCGGGGGGTCGGGAGAGCAGTTCTTC
v_call: TRBV29-1; clone_size: .; j_call: TRBJ2-5; cdr3_length: 14; d_call: TRBD1; cdr3_aa: CSVGPGTGAETQYF; cdr3_nt: TGCAGCGTTGGACCCGGGACAGGGGCAGAGACCCAGTACTTC
v_call: TRBV29-1; clone_size: .; j_call: TRBJ1-2; cdr3_length: 14; d_call: .; cdr3_aa: CSVEESPDHYGYTF; cdr3_nt: TGCAGCGTTGAAGAATCGCCGGACCACTATGGCTACACCTTC
v_call: TRBV4-1; clone_size: .; j_call: TRBJ2-4; cdr3_length: 15; d_call: .; cdr3_aa: CASSPNEGAKNIQYF; cdr3_nt: TGCGCCAGCAGCCCGAACGAGGGAGCCAAAAACATTCAGTACTTC
v_call: TRBV10-3; clone_size: .; j_call: TRBJ2-7; cdr3_length: 16; d_call: .; cdr3_aa: CAISESAGFNGYEQYF; cdr3_nt: TGTGCCATCAGTGAGTCCGCCGGGTTTAATGGGTACGAGCAGTACTTC
v_call: TRBV6-6; clone_size: .; j_call: TRBJ2-3; cdr3_length: 15; d_call: .; cdr3_aa: CASRPGDGPLDTQYF; cdr3_nt: TGTGCCAGCAGACCTGGAGACGGGCCCCTGGATACGCAGTATTTT
v_call: TRBV7-6; clone_size: .; j_call: TRBJ2-5; cdr3_length: 17; d_call: TRBD2; cdr3_aa: CASRLNVLAGVQETQYF; cdr3_nt: TGTGCCAGCAGGTTAAACGTACTAGCGGGAGTCCAAGAGACCCAGTACTTC
v_call: TRBV9; clone_size: once; j_call: TRBJ2-2; cdr3_length: 13; d_call: .; cdr3_aa: CASRRRDTGELFF; cdr3_nt: TGTGCCAGCAGGAGGCGGGACACCGGGGAGCTGTTTTTT
v_call: TRBV5-4; clone_size: .; j_call: TRBJ2-5; cdr3_length: 11; d_call: .; cdr3_aa: CASSGTETQYF; cdr3_nt: TGTGCCAGCAGCGGGACGGAGACCCAGTACTTC
v_call: TRBV4-2; clone_size: .; j_call: TRBJ2-7; cdr3_length: 15; d_call: .; cdr3_aa: CASSPGQTISYEQYF; cdr3_nt: TGTGCCAGCAGCCCCGGACAGACTATTAGCTACGAGCAGTACTTC
v_call: TRBV29-1; clone_size: .; j_call: TRBJ2-5; cdr3_length: 13; d_call: TRBD1; cdr3_aa: CSVPGTAGETQYF; cdr3_nt: TGCAGCGTCCCCGGGACAGCCGGTGAGACCCAGTACTTC
v_call: TRBV9; clone_size: .; j_call: TRBJ2-1; cdr3_length: 17; d_call: TRBD2; cdr3_aa: CASSVEGGGTSLYEQFF; cdr3_nt: TGTGCCAGCAGCGTAGAAGGGGGAGGGACTAGTCTATATGAGCAGTTCTTC
v_call: TRBV7-9; clone_size: few; j_call: TRBJ1-2; cdr3_length: 14; d_call: .; cdr3_aa: CASLGPGVDYGYTF; cdr3_nt: TGTGCCAGCCTTGGGCCAGGGGTGGACTATGGCTACACCTTC
v_call: TRBV6-5; clone_size: .; j_call: TRBJ2-3; cdr3_length: 16; d_call: TRBD2; cdr3_aa: CASSYSGAGGTDTQYF; cdr3_nt: TGTGCCAGCAGTTACTCGGGGGCGGGAGGGACAGATACGCAGTATTTT
v_call: TRBV5-4; clone_size: .; j_call: TRBJ2-1; cdr3_length: 17; d_call: TRBD2; cdr3_aa: CASSLPLAGGLANEQFF; cdr3_nt: TGTGCCAGCAGCTTACCCCTAGCGGGAGGGCTAGCAAATGAGCAGTTCTTC
v_call: TRBV9; clone_size: .; j_call: TRBJ2-1; cdr3_length: 15; d_call: .; cdr3_aa: CASSPSGRKWDEQFF; cdr3_nt: TGTGCCAGCAGCCCTTCGGGCCGTAAGTGGGATGAGCAGTTCTTC
v_call: TRBV7-9; clone_size: .; j_call: TRBJ2-3; cdr3_length: 12; d_call: .; cdr3_aa: CASSLGGRTQYF; cdr3_nt: TGTGCCAGCAGCTTGGGAGGACGTACGCAGTATTTT
v_call: TRBV11-2; clone_size: .; j_call: TRBJ2-1; cdr3_length: 16; d_call: TRBD2; cdr3_aa: CASSRTSGSGYNEQFF; cdr3_nt: TGTGCCAGCAGTCGGACTAGCGGGAGCGGGTACAATGAGCAGTTCTTC
v_call: TRBV29-1; clone_size: .; j_call: TRBJ1-1; cdr3_length: 13; d_call: .; cdr3_aa: CSALGRLEAEAFF; cdr3_nt: TGCAGCGCTCTGGGACGGCTGGAGGCTGAAGCTTTCTTT
v_call: TRBV9; clone_size: .; j_call: TRBJ2-3; cdr3_length: 13; d_call: .; cdr3_aa: CASSAVKGDTQYF; cdr3_nt: TGTGCCAGCAGCGCGGTGAAGGGAGATACGCAGTATTTT
v_call: TRBV6-5; clone_size: .; j_call: TRBJ2-2; cdr3_length: 13; d_call: .; cdr3_aa: CASSSWDSEELFF; cdr3_nt: TGTGCCAGCAGTTCCTGGGACTCGGAGGAGCTGTTTTTT
v_call: TRBV28; clone_size: .; j_call: TRBJ2-7; cdr3_length: 14; d_call: .; cdr3_aa: CASSLKPGSYEQYF; cdr3_nt: TGTGCCAGCAGTTTGAAGCCAGGCTCCTACGAGCAGTACTTC
v_call: TRBV28; clone_size: .; j_call: TRBJ1-2; cdr3_length: 12; d_call: .; cdr3_aa: CAVDQGLRGYTF; cdr3_nt: TGTGCCGTCGACCAAGGTTTACGTGGCTACACCTTC
v_call: TRBV28; clone_size: .; j_call: TRBJ2-1; cdr3_length: 14; d_call: TRBD2; cdr3_aa: CASIRREDHNEQFF; cdr3_nt: TGTGCCAGCATTCGGCGGGAGGATCACAATGAGCAGTTCTTC
v_call: TRBV19; clone_size: .; j_call: TRBJ1-2; cdr3_length: 15; d_call: TRBD1; cdr3_aa: CASSYSATGNYGYTF; cdr3_nt: TGTGCCAGTAGCTATTCTGCGACAGGGAACTATGGCTACACCTTC
v_call: TRBV19; clone_size: .; j_call: TRBJ1-4; cdr3_length: 15; d_call: .; cdr3_aa: CASSYNVGPGEKLFF; cdr3_nt: TGTGCCAGTAGTTACAACGTGGGGCCGGGGGAAAAACTGTTTTTT
v_call: TRBV11-2; clone_size: .; j_call: TRBJ1-1; cdr3_length: 16; d_call: TRBD1; cdr3_aa: CASSLVPGGMVTEAFF; cdr3_nt: TGTGCCAGCAGCTTAGTTCCAGGGGGCATGGTCACTGAAGCTTTCTTT
v_call: TRBV4-1; clone_size: .; j_call: TRBJ2-5; cdr3_length: 19; d_call: TRBD2; cdr3_aa: CASSQDPGGAGGPRETQYF; cdr3_nt: TGCGCCAGCAGCCAAGACCCCGGGGGAGCGGGAGGGCCGAGGGAGACCCAGTACTTC
v_call: TRBV12-1; clone_size: .; j_call: TRBJ2-1; cdr3_length: 15; d_call: .; cdr3_aa: CASRWTSGSETEQFF; cdr3_nt: TGTGCCAGCAGGTGGACTAGCGGGAGTGAAACTGAGCAGTTCTTC